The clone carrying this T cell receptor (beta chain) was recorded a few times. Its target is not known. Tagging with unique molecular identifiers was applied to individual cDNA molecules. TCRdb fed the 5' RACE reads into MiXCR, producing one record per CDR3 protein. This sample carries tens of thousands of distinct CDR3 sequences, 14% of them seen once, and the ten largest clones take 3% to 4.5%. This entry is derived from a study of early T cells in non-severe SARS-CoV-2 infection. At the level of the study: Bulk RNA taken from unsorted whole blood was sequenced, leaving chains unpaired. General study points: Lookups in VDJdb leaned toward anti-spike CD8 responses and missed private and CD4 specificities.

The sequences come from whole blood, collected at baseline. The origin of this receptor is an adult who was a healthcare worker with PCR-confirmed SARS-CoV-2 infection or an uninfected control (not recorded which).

In nucleotides, the CDR3 is TGTGCCAGCAGCCCCCCAGGGCTGGAGGAGACCCAGTACTTC. This encodes CASSPPGLEETQYF. The gene calls are TRBV3-1 and TRBJ2-5, with D perhaps matching TRBD1 (5 bases). Trimming removed 4 bases from V and 5 bases from J, with 14 bases in between. In germline, CDR1 is LGHDT, CDR2 YNNKEL (reference sequence). The CDR3 runs to 14 residues.